Following are 13 T cell receptor beta chains from one sample sequenced in a study of blood T cell repertoires in COVID-19. Only in-frame clones appear in the TCRdb table, and some are missing; sequencing was by immunoSEQ multiplex PCR. The sample records roughly 280,000 clones, 80% to 90% being singletons. The sample taken for sequencing was PBMCs or T cells enriched from blood (not recorded which). These receptor sequences come from a woman aged 18-35 years who had recovered from COVID-19.

V usage is TRBV5-1 and J usage is TRBJ1-1; D remains ambiguous. CDR3 length: 19 residues. V lost 2 bases and J 2 bases, leaving 25 bases between the germline ends. The germline CDR1 and CDR2 sequences are SGHRS and YFSETQ. For the CDR3, the DNA is TGCGCCAGCAGCTTCCAGGACTGGGATAGGTTGTATGAAAACACTGAAGCTTTCTTT. This translates into CASSFQDWDRLYENTEAFF.

This clone was seen only once. The V gene is TRBV5-6, the J gene TRBJ2-4, with D possibly being TRBD2 (5 bases). Per germline, CDR1 SGHDT and CDR2 YYEEEE. This CDR3 comprises 16 residues. With 5 bases removed from V and 8 bases from J, the gap between germline ends came to 23 bases. DNA for the CDR3: TGTGCCAGCAGTTCTCGGACGGGGAGTTTTTTAGACATTCAGTACTTC. Translating gives CASSSRTGSFLDIQYF. Complete variable domain (other parts from reference TRBV5-6 and TRBJ2-4): DAGVTQSPTHLIKTRGQQVTLRCSPKSGHDTVSWYQQALGQGPQFIFQYYEEEERQRGNFPDRFSGHQFPNYSSELNVNALLLGDSALYLCASSSRTGSFLDIQYFGAGTRLSVL.

This chain links TRBV10-3 with TRBJ1-2; D unclear. This CDR3 contains 14 residues. Per germline, CDR1 ENHRY and CDR2 SYGVKD. The V and J ends lost 3 bases and 8 bases respectively, with 16 bases between them. CDR3 bases: TGTGCCATCAGTGAAGGATCCGGGGTGGGCGGCTACACCTTC. Amino acids: CAISEGSGVGGYTF.

V and J are TRBV7-8 and TRBJ1-1; D not resolved. Looked up from germline, CDR1 is SGHVS and CDR2 is FQNEAQ. V lost 5 bases to trimming and J lost 5 bases, with 12 bases between them. The CDR3 loop spans 13 amino acids. CDR3 sequence (DNA): TGTGCCAGCAGCCCCCAGGAAAGGACTGAAGCTTTCTTT. Protein product: CASSPQERTEAFF.

CDR3 sequence reads: CASSYGATNEKLFF. CDR3 nucleotide sequence: TGTGCCAGCAGCTACGGGGCAACTAATGAAAAACTGTTTTTT. The rearrangement joins TRBV9 to TRBJ1-4; D gene uncertain. The CDR3 is made up of 14 amino acids. In germline, CDR1 is SGDLS, CDR2 YYNGEE. Trimming shortened V by 4 bases and J by 0 bases, and 7 bases separated the two germline ends. Full variable domain (rest looked up from reference TRBV9 and TRBJ1-4): DSGVTQTPKHLITATGQRVTLRCSPRSGDLSVYWYQQSLDQGLQFLIQYYNGEERAKGNILERFSAQQFPDLHSELNLSSLELGDSALYFCASSYGATNEKLFFGSGTQLSVL.

The chain combines TRBV2 with TRBJ2-7; TRBD2 might be the D (5 bases). The CDR3 consists of 14 residues. Germline assignment: CDR1 SNHLY and CDR2 FYNNEI. V lost 4 bases to trimming and J lost 2 bases, with 12 bases between them. This chain's CDR3 is CASSGGGRTYEQYF. Here the CDR3 DNA reads TGTGCCAGCAGTGGTGGAGGACGCACCTACGAGCAGTACTTC.

The chain links TRBV15 to TRBJ2-7, with 7 bases aligning to TRBD1. J was trimmed by 1 base and V by 5 bases; bases with no gene match: 5. The CDR3 covers 14 residues. Germline V gene sequence: CDR1 LNHNV, CDR2 YYDKDF (reference sequence). CDR3: CATSVRQGSYEQYF. The CDR3 nucleotides are TGTGCCACCAGCGTAAGACAGGGATCCTACGAGCAGTACTTC.

The table lists this clone with a count of one. The chain combines TRBV7-8 with TRBJ1-2; 8 positions agree with TRBD1. With V trimmed by 1 base and J by 3 bases, 13 bases remained unmatched. This CDR3 contains 18 residues. Germline loops: CDR1 SGHVS, CDR2 FQNEAQ. In DNA form, the CDR3 reads TGTGCCAGCAGCTTAGAGTCATTTTCCGGACAGGGCGACTATGGCTACACCTTC. This sequence encodes CASSLESFSGQGDYGYTF.

This chain joins TRBV7-9 and TRBJ1-2, with D possibly matching TRBD1 (6 bases). The CDR3 loop spans 13 amino acids. Trimming stripped 4 bases from V and 4 bases from J, with 10 bases between. Germline V lookup: CDR1 SEHNR, CDR2 FQNEAQ (reference sequence). The CDR3 is CASSSGQFYGYTF. In nucleotides, the CDR3 is TGTGCCAGCAGCTCGGGACAATTCTATGGCTACACCTTC.

The chain combines TRBV7-9 with TRBJ2-1; D remains unclear. Germline lookup yields CDR1 SEHNR and CDR2 FQNEAQ (reference sequence). The CDR3 covers 11 residues. Trimming left V 5 bases short and J 5 bases short, with 4 bases between. CDR3 bases: TGTGCCAGCAGCATCAACAATGAGCAGTTCTTC. This encodes CASSINNEQFF.

The chain carries TRBV18 and TRBJ1-4, with D possibly TRBD1 on 5 matching bases. CDR1 is KGHSH, CDR2 LQKENI, per germline. This CDR3 spans 15 amino acids. Deletions cut 3 bases from V and 1 base from J, with 9 bases between. The CDR3 DNA is TGTGCCAGCTCACCGGGGGGAATAACTAATGAAAAACTGTTTTTT. Encoded protein: CASSPGGITNEKLFF.

This clone was counted a single time. The rearrangement links TRBV3-1 (or the pseudogene TRBV3-2) to TRBJ1-3; tentatively, D is TRBD1 (5 bases). Trimming removed 1 base from V and 0 bases from J, with 10 bases in between. The CDR3 has 16 residues. CDR1 and CDR2 from the germline V gene are LGHDT and YNNKEL (reference sequence). The CDR3 loop is CASSQGAGISGNTIYF. CDR3 DNA sequence: TGTGCCAGCAGCCAAGGGGCAGGGATCTCTGGAAACACCATATATTTT.

This chain links TRBV10-2 with TRBJ1-5; the D is unclear. The CDR3 contains 14 residues. CDR1 is WSHSY, CDR2 SAAADI, per germline. V lost 6 bases to trimming and J lost 2 bases, with 11 bases between them. This CDR3 is CASRDGSGNQPQHF. The CDR3 DNA reads as TGCGCCAGCAGGGACGGGAGTGGCAATCAGCCCCAGCATTTT.